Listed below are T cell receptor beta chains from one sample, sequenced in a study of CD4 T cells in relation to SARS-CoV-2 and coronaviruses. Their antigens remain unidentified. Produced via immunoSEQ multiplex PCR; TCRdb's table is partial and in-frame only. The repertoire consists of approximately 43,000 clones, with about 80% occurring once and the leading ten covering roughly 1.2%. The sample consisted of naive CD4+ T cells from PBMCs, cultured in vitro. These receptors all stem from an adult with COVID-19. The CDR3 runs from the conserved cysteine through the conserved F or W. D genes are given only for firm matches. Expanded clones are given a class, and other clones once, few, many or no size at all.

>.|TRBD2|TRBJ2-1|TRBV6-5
CASSPGLAGRNEQFF
TGTGCCAGCAGCCCGGGACTAGCGGGAAGGAATGAGCAGTTCTTC
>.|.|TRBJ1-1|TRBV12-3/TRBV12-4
CASSYSTGTAFF
TGTGCCAGCAGCTACTCAACAGGGACCGCTTTCTTT
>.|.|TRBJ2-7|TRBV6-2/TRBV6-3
CASSYEYGLQYF
TGTGCCAGCAGTTACGAGTATGGGTTGCAGTACTTC
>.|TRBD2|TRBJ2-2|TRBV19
CASSLREGAGELFF
TGTGCCAGTAGTCTTCGGGAGGGTGCCGGGGAGCTGTTTTTT
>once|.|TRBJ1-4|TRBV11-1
CASSLPGAANEKLFF
TGTGCCAGCAGCTTACCGGGGGCGGCTAATGAAAAACTGTTTTTT
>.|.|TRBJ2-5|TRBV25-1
CASSYTGSPKTQYF
TGTGCCAGCAGTTACACCGGGAGTCCGAAGACCCAGTACTTC
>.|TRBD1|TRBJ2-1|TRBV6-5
CASSYDRGWVNEQFF
TGTGCCAGCAGTTATGACAGGGGCTGGGTCAATGAGCAGTTCTTC
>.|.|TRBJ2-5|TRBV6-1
CASSESWETQYF
TGTGCCAGCAGTGAATCCTGGGAGACCCAGTACTTC
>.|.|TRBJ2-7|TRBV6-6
CASSYRGPYEQYF
TGTGCCAGCAGTTATCGGGGCCCCTACGAGCAGTACTTC
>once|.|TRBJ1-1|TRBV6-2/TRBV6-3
CASSYWAGVVETEAFF
TGTGCCAGCAGTTACTGGGCAGGGGTAGTGGAAACTGAAGCTTTCTTT
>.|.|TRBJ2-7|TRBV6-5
CASSRDTTYEQYF
TGTGCCAGCAGTAGGGACACCACCTACGAGCAGTACTTC
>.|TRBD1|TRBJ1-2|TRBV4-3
CASSPQPTGDYGYTF
TGCGCCAGCAGCCCCCAACCGACAGGGGACTATGGCTACACCTTC
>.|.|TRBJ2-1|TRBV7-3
CASSLSLDSEQFF
TGTGCCAGCAGCCTATCCCTGGACAGCGAGCAGTTCTTC
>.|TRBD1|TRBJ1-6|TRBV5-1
CASSIDRDNSPLHF
TGCGCCAGCAGCATAGACAGGGATAATTCACCCCTCCACTTT
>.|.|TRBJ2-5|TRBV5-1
CASSFQDPQETQYF
TGCGCCAGCAGCTTTCAGGATCCTCAAGAGACCCAGTACTTC
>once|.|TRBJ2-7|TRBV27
CASSPAWGRASYEQYF
TGTGCCAGCAGCCCCGCCTGGGGACGGGCATCCTACGAGCAGTACTTC
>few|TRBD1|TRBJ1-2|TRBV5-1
CASSGNRGRDYGYTF
TGCGCCAGCAGCGGCAACAGGGGTAGGGACTATGGCTACACCTTC
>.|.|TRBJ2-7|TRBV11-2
CASSLDSYEQYF
TGTGCCAGCAGCTTAGACAGCTACGAGCAGTACTTC